These 10 T cell receptor beta chains share one sample of origin, sequenced in a study of metastatic and nonmetastatic thyroid tumors (dated by TCRdb to 2019 to 2021). The library came from PCR. The instrument given in TCRdb is Illumina HiSeq 4000. TCRdb reprocessed the public reads (quality trimming at Q25 with fastp, clone calling with MiXCR) and kept in-frame beta chains. The sample profile shows about 64,000 clones; just over 4% of them were found once. Of the sample, about 20% is held by the ten largest clones. Before undergoing thyroid surgery, none of the patients had been given any kind of treatment. The sequenced material came from blood. Every receptor here comes from a female donor with papillary thyroid cancer or a benign thyroid nodule (not recorded which). Some clones in this sample may be carry-over from other donors' samples.

Many counts were recorded for this clone. The genes are TRBV3-1 and TRBJ1-2; no clear D. Germline values: CDR1 LGHDT, CDR2 YNNKEL (reference sequence). There are 16 residues in the CDR3. V was shortened by 4 bases and J by 7 bases, with 22 bases between the two germline ends. The CDR3 sequence is CASSPTWRLSRFGYTF. In DNA, the CDR3 is TGTGCCAGCAGCCCAACATGGAGGCTCTCCCGTTTTGGCTACACCTTC.

The chain joins TRBV4-1 to TRBJ1-5, with a tentative D call TRBD1 (6 bases). Germline V gene sequence: CDR1 MGHRA, CDR2 YSYEKL. Between the trimmed V and J ends, which lost 3 bases and 6 bases, there was a span of 21 bases. CDR3 length: 17 residues. The chain's CDR3 is CASSHPSGGSSSQPQHF. The CDR3 DNA reads as TGCGCCAGCAGCCACCCCTCGGGGGGCAGTTCGAGTCAGCCCCAGCATTTT.

This clone was found many times. The chain has TRBV28 and TRBJ2-7; 10 positions agree with TRBD1. Germline V gene lookup returns CDR1 MDHEN and CDR2 SYDVKM. This CDR3 has 15 residues. V was clipped by 5 bases and J by 7 bases; unmatched bases: 11. The CDR3 region has the DNA TGTGCCAGCAGTCCCCAGGACAGGGGGTTGAGGGAGCAGTACTTC. It translates to CASSPQDRGLREQYF. The variable domain in full, completed from reference TRBV28 and TRBJ2-7, reads DVKVTQSSRYLVKRTGEKVFLECVQDMDHENMFWYRQDPGLGLRLIYFSYDVKMKEKGDIPEGYSVSREKKERFSLILESASTNQTSMYLCASSPQDRGLREQYFGPGTRLTVT.

This clone was seen a few times. One junction end does not reproduce the germline sequence, and a read error may be involved. The chain carries TRBV12-3 or TRBV12-4 and TRBJ2-3; 7 bases map to TRBD2. This CDR3 spans 16 amino acids. CDR3 DNA: TGTGTCAGCAGTTCCCAGCGGGGACGAGTTTCAGATATGCAGTATTTT. Residues: CVSSSQRGRVSDMQYF.

There are many counts of this clone. This chain joins TRBV6-1 and TRBJ1-5; D not certain. Germline lookup yields CDR1 MNHNS and CDR2 SASEGT. This CDR3 region has 15 residues. V gave up 5 bases and J gave up 2 bases, with 13 bases separating them. The chain's CDR3 is CASSQRRGGNQPQHF. The DNA of the CDR3 is TGTGCCAGCAGTCAACGACGGGGTGGCAATCAGCCCCAGCATTTT.

The table lists this clone with a few counts. The J gene is TRBJ2-2, the V gene TRBV6-4; TRBD2 matches 14 bases. Unmatched junction bases numbered 0, after V lost 0 bases and J lost 6 bases. This CDR3 is built from 16 residues. Germline V gene sequence: CDR1 MRHNA, CDR2 SNTAGT. The CDR3 here is CASSDSGLAGAGELFF. CDR3 DNA sequence: TGTGCCAGCAGTGACTCGGGACTAGCGGGGGCCGGGGAGCTGTTTTTT.

This clone was picked up a small number of times. It may be a read error: a sequence one base away is much more abundant. Distinct nucleotide sequences in the sample also encode this CDR3. This chain links TRBV10-3 with TRBJ1-1, with D maybe TRBD1 (5 bases). The CDR3 runs 14 residues. Germline-derived CDR1 and CDR2 are ENHRY and SYGVKD. This CDR3 is CASSGTKMNTEAFF. CDR3 bases: TGTGCCAGCTCAGGGACCAAGATGAACACTGAAGCTTTCTTC.

Note on this clone: A read error may produce the germline difference seen at one junction end. The sample contains more than one DNA sequence encoding this CDR3. The chain recombines TRBV29-1 with TRBJ2-2; TRBD2 aligns across 8 bases. Germline assignment: CDR1 SQVTM and CDR2 ANQGSEA. CDR3 length: 15 residues. CDR3 in amino acids: CSVLAGGKSTGELFF. CDR3 nucleotide sequence: TGCAGCGTCCTAGCGGGTGGAAAGAGCACCGGGGAGCTATTTTTT.

There are many counts of this clone. V gene TRBV7-3 combines with J gene TRBJ2-3; possibly TRBD1 or TRBD2 for D (7 bases each). Between the trimmed V and J ends, which lost 11 bases and 2 bases, there was a span of 14 bases. This CDR3 comprises 13 residues. Per the germline V gene, CDR1 is SGHTA and CDR2 is FQGTGA. CDR3 sequence (DNA): TGTGCCTCCAGGGGGGGTTCCACAGATACGCAGTATTTT. It encodes CASRGGSTDTQYF.

This clone has just a few counts. V usage is TRBV15 and J usage is TRBJ2-7; D remains ambiguous. V gave up 2 bases and J gave up 0 bases, with 11 bases separating them. The CDR3 extends over 15 amino acids. Germline V gene sequence: CDR1 LNHNV, CDR2 YYDKDF (reference sequence). CDR3 region: CATSRPGPSSYEQYF. The CDR3 DNA is TGTGCCACCAGCAGACCCGGCCCTAGCTCCTACGAGCAGTACTTC.